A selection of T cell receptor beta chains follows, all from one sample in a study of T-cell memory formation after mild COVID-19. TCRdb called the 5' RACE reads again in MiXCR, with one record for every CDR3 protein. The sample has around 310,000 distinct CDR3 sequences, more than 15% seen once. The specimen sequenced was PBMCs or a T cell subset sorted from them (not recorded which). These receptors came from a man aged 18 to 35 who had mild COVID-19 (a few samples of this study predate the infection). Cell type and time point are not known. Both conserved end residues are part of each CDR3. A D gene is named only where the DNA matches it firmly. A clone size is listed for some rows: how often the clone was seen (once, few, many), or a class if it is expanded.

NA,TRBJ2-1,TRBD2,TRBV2,TGTGCCGAGGGGACTAGCTTGGGCGAGCAGTTCTTC,CAEGTSLGEQFF
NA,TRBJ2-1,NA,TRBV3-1,TGTGCCAGCAGCCAAGCGGGCTACCACAATGAGCAGTTCTTC,CASSQAGYHNEQFF
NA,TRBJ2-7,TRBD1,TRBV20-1,TGCAGTGCTAGAGACCTACTCCGGGACAGGACCTACGAGCAGTACTTC,CSARDLLRDRTYEQYF
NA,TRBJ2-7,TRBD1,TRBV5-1,TGCGCCAGCAGCCACGGACAGGGGGAACGAGGGCAGTACTTC,CASSHGQGERGQYF
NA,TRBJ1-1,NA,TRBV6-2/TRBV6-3,TGTGCCAGCAGTTCGCACGGAGACAGGTCAAACACTGAAGCTTTCTTT,CASSSHGDRSNTEAFF
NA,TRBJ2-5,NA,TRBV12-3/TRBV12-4,TGTGCCAGCAGTTTAGGGGGTTTCCAAGAGACCCAGTACTTC,CASSLGGFQETQYF
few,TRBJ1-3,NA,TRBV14,TGTGCCAGCAGCCGTAGTCCCAGCTCTGGAAACACCATATATTTT,CASSRSPSSGNTIYF
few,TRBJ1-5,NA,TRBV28,TGTGCCAGCAGTTGGGTGTTATATAGCAATCAGCCCCAGCATTTT,CASSWVLYSNQPQHF
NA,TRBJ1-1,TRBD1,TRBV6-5,TGTGCCAGCAGTACGGACAGGGCTGGCACTGAAGCTTTCTTT,CASSTDRAGTEAFF
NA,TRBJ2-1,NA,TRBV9,TGTGCCAGCAGCACAGACTATGAGCAGTTCTTC,CASSTDYEQFF
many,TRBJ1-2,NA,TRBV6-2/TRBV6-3,TGTGCCAGCTGGACGCTAGCTAACTATGGCTACACCTTC,CASWTLANYGYTF
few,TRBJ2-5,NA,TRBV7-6,TGTGCCAGCAGCTTAGAGTCCGGAGGAGAGACCCAGTACTTC,CASSLESGGETQYF
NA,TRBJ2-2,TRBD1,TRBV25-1,TGTGCCATCCGACAGGGGGCCACCGGGGAGCTGTTTTTT,CAIRQGATGELFF
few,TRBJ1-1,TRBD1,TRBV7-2,TGTGCCAGCAGCTGGCGACAGGGAGAGGGAACTGAAGCTTTCTTT,CASSWRQGEGTEAFF
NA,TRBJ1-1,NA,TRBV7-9,TGTGCCAGCAGCTTACGACTAGAAGCTTTCTTT,CASSLRLEAFF
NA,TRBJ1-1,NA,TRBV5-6,TGTGCCAGCAGCTTGTGGCAGGGCACTGAAGCTTTCTTT,CASSLWQGTEAFF
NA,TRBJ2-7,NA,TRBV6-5,TGTGCCAGCAGTTACGGAAGTAACTACGAGCAGTACTTC,CASSYGSNYEQYF
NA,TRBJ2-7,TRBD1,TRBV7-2,TGTGCCAGCAGCTCCGGACAGGGGGAGACCGAGCAGTACTTC,CASSSGQGETEQYF
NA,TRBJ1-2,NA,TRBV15,TGTGCCACCAGCAGAGCTGGGGGCGATGGCTACACCTTC,CATSRAGGDGYTF
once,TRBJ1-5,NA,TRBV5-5,TGTGCCAGCAGCCTTGAGGATCAGGTTAGCAATCAGCCCCAGCATTTT,CASSLEDQVSNQPQHF
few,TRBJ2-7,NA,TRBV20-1,TGCAGTGTCCAACAGGGATACGAGCAGTACTTC,CSVQQGYEQYF
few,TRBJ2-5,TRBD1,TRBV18,TGTGCCAGCTCACCTCTTCCAGGACAGGGAGTGGAGACCCAGTACTTC,CASSPLPGQGVETQYF
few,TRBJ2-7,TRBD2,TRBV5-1,TGCGCCAGCAGCTCGGGTAGCGGGGCCTACGAGCAGTACTTC,CASSSGSGAYEQYF